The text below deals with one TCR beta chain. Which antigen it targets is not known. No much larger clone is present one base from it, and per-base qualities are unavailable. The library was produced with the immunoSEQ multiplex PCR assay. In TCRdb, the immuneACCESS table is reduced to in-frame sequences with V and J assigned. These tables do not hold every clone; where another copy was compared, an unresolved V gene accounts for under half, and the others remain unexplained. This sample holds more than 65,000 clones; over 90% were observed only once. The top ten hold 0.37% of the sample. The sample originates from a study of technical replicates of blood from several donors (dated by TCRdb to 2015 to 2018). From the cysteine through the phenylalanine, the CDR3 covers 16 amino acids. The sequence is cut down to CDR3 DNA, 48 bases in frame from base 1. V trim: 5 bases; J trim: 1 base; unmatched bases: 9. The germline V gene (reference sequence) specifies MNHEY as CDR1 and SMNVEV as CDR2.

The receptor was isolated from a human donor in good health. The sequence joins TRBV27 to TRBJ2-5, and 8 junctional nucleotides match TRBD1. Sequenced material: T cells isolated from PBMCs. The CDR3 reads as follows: CASSPRTGKIQETQYF. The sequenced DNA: TGTGCCAGCAGTCCTAGGACAGGGAAGATCCAAGAGACCCAGTACTTC.